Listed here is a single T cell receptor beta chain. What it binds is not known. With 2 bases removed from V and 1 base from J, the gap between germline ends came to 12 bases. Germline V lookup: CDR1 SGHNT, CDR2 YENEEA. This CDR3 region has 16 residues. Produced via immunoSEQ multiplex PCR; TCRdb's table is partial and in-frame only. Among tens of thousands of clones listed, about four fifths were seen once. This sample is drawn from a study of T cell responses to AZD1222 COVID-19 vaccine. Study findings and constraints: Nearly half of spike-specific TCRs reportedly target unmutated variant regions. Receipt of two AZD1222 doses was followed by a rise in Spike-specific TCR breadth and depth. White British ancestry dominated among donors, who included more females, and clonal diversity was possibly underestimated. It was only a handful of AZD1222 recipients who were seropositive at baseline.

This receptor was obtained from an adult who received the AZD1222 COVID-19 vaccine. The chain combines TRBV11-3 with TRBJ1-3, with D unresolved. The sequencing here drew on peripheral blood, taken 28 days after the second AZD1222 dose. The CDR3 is CASSLSGEYSGNTIYF. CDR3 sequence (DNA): TGTGCCAGCAGCTTAAGTGGAGAGTATTCTGGAAACACCATATATTTT.